The 15 T cell receptor beta chains below all came from one sample that was sequenced in a study of blood T cell repertoires in COVID-19. The table came from immunoSEQ multiplex PCR; TCRdb's copy has only in-frame clones and leaves some out. The top ten hold about 34% of the sample, which has about 100,000 clones, approximately 90% seen once. The specimen was peripheral blood. All receptors derive from a woman older than 75 with acute or convalescent COVID-19.

The chain couples TRBV5-5 to TRBJ2-7; a weak D match, TRBD1 (5 bases). The CDR3 has 13 amino acids. Trimming cost V 5 bases and J 1 base, with 10 bases left between them. Per germline, CDR1 SGHKS and CDR2 YYEKEE (reference sequence). CDR3 bases: TGTGCCAGCAGAATGGCAGGGTCCTACGAGCAGTACTTC. It encodes CASRMAGSYEQYF.

The V gene is TRBV6-4, the J gene TRBJ2-5; D gene uncertain. CDR3 length equals 17 residues. V dropped 2 bases and J dropped 1 base, with 17 bases sitting between them. Germline assignment: CDR1 MRHNA and CDR2 SNTAGT. For the CDR3, the DNA is TGTGCCAGCAGTGACAGAGGCCGGAGAAGAGGCCAAGAGACCCAGTACTTC. Its translation is CASSDRGRRRGQETQYF.

This chain links TRBV4-1 with TRBJ1-3; 10 bases align to TRBD1. Germline CDR1 MGHRA, CDR2 YSYEKL. Trimming at V came to 3 bases and at J to 4 bases, leaving 9 bases not matched to a gene. This CDR3 has 17 residues. The CDR3 sequence is CASSHHSGTGVGNTIYF. The CDR3, as DNA: TGCGCCAGCAGCCACCACTCAGGGACAGGGGTAGGAAACACCATATATTTT.

This chain joins TRBV10-3 and TRBJ2-2; the match to TRBD1 covers 9 bases. The germline CDR1 and CDR2 sequences are ENHRY and SYGVKD. There are 15 residues in the CDR3. V trimming: 6 bases; J trimming: 5 bases; junction bases outside the gene matches: 7. The CDR3: CAISEQGAGTGELFF. The DNA of the CDR3 is TGTGCCATCAGCGAACAGGGGGCGGGTACCGGGGAGCTGTTTTTT.

Notes on this clone: The same CDR3 can be traced to other DNA sequences in this sample. The chain links TRBV24-1 to TRBJ2-3; no clear D gene. The CDR3 covers 14 residues. Germline V CDR1 and CDR2: KGHDR, SFDVKD. The germline V and J ends were trimmed by 4 bases and 0 bases, with 7 bases remaining between them. CDR3 DNA: TGTGCCACCAGTGACCCAACAAGCACAGATACGCAGTATTTT. The encoded protein is CATSDPTSTDTQYF.

This clone was seen once. The chain recombines TRBV5-1 with TRBJ1-3; 9 positions match TRBD1. J was trimmed by 0 bases and V by 2 bases; bases with no gene match: 6. The CDR3 consists of 17 residues. Germline values: CDR1 SGHRS, CDR2 YFSETQ. The CDR3 region is CASSFRTGVSSGNTIYF. CDR3 bases: TGCGCCAGCAGCTTTCGGACAGGGGTTTCCTCTGGAAACACCATATATTTT.

This chain connects TRBV15 to TRBJ1-1; 8 bases are a match to TRBD1. V lost 4 bases to trimming and J lost 5 bases; unmatched junction nucleotides: 3. The CDR3 totals 13 residues. Looked up from germline, CDR1 is LNHNV and CDR2 is YYDKDF (reference sequence). In DNA, the CDR3 is TGTGCCACCAGCACGTGGACAGGGACTGAAGCTTTCTTT. Amino acid sequence: CATSTWTGTEAFF.

The chain recombines TRBV6-2 or TRBV6-3 with TRBJ1-2; 7 positions agree with TRBD1. V lost 6 bases and J lost 8; bases outside the gene matches: 6. This CDR3 region has 12 residues. Germline values: CDR1 MNHEY, CDR2 SVGEGT. The CDR3: CASSTDRVGYTF. In DNA, the CDR3 is TGTGCCAGCAGCACCGACAGGGTCGGCTACACCTTC.

The V gene is TRBV5-1, the J gene TRBJ2-7, with 7 bases matching TRBD1. The V gene end was trimmed by 0 bases and the J gene end by 4 bases; junction bases not matched to a gene: 16. Germline assignment: CDR1 SGHRS and CDR2 YFSETQ. This CDR3 has 18 amino acids. CDR3: CASSLAGRPGQSNYEQYF. As DNA, the CDR3 is TGCGCCAGCAGCTTGGCTGGGCGCCCGGGACAGAGTAATTACGAGCAGTACTTC. The entire variable domain, with the rest obtained from reference TRBV5-1 and TRBJ2-7, is as follows: KAGVTQTPRYLIKTRGQQVTLSCSPISGHRSVSWYQQTPGQGLQFLFEYFSETQRNKGNFPGRFSGRQFSNSRSEMNVSTLELGDSALYLCASSLAGRPGQSNYEQYFGPGTRLTVT.

The chain combines TRBV2 with TRBJ1-4; 11 nucleotides align to TRBD1. J gave up 11 bases and V 1 base, and 6 bases lay outside the gene matches. Germline V gene data show CDR1 as SNHLY and CDR2 as FYNNEI. This CDR3 comprises 15 residues. The CDR3 DNA reads TGTGCCAGCAGTGAAGGGACAGGGGGCCCTGACAAACTGTTTTTT. Encoded protein: CASSEGTGGPDKLFF.

The chain carries TRBV18 and TRBJ1-5, with D perhaps matching TRBD1 (5 bases). CDR1 and CDR2 (germline): KGHSH, LQKENI. The CDR3 spans 16 residues. Trimming removed 6 bases from V and 0 bases from J, with 15 bases in between. The CDR3 DNA reads as TGTGCCAGCTCCCTAACGACAGCATTTAGCAATCAGCCCCAGCATTTT. This sequence encodes CASSLTTAFSNQPQHF.

This sequence joins TRBV28 and TRBJ1-2; D is undetermined. The CDR3 has 14 amino acids. CDR1 MDHEN and CDR2 SYDVKM come from the germline V gene. V lost 3 bases to trimming and J lost 6 bases, with 14 bases between them. CDR3 sequence: CASSFYLRGDGYTF. CDR3 sequence (DNA): TGTGCCAGCAGTTTTTACCTACGAGGCGATGGCTACACCTTC.

The chain couples TRBV20-1 to TRBJ1-4, with D unresolved. The germline gives CDR1 DFQATT, CDR2 SNEGSKA (reference sequence). CDR3 length equals 14 residues. Trimming shortened V by 3 bases and J by 0 bases, and 8 bases separated the two germline ends. CDR3 nucleotides: TGCAGTGCTAGTAGCGGAGCAACTAATGAAAAACTGTTTTTT. Translation: CSASSGATNEKLFF.

The chain combines TRBV7-9 with TRBJ2-7, with D hard to call. V was trimmed by 5 bases and J by 2 bases, leaving 4 bases between them. CDR1 SEHNR and CDR2 FQNEAQ come from the germline V gene (reference sequence). The CDR3 length is 11 residues. CDR3 sequence: CASSATYEQYF. In DNA, the CDR3 is TGTGCCAGCAGCGCTACCTACGAGCAGTACTTC.

The chain is built from TRBV7-2 and TRBJ1-3; D is unresolved. Trimming pared 3 bases from V and 3 bases from J, leaving 3 bases between. The CDR3 is 12 amino acids. Looked up from germline, CDR1 is SGHTA and CDR2 is FQGNSA. In nucleotides, the CDR3 is TGTGCCAGCAGCTTTCGTGGAAACACCATATATTTT. Its protein is CASSFRGNTIYF.